This T cell receptor beta chain is from a study of T cell clusters in autoimmune cytopenias. Note on this clonotype: Its specificity is unknown.

Roughly 40,000 genome equivalents of blood DNA were amplified for TRB. One tube held mixed TRB-A and TRB-B primer pools for touch-down PCR. TCRdb reprocessed the multiplex PCR reads, keeping one entry per CDR3 protein, no DNA. In total, the table holds about 7,200 distinct CDR3 sequences. Findings of the study overall: TRB repertoire shifts in secondary cytopenia and chronic lymphocytic leukemia mostly reflected lymphoma, not autoimmunity. Physiological T cell clusters of healthy donors were apparently absent in primary autoimmune cytopenia patients.

This TCR was sampled from a human donor with an autoimmune cytopenia or autoimmune hepatitis (not recorded which). The source material was peripheral blood.

The CDR3 is CASSTDGDYNQPQHF. This sequence joins TRBV5-1 and TRBJ1-5. The CDR3 has 15 amino acids. Looked up from germline, CDR1 is SGHRS and CDR2 is YFSETQ.